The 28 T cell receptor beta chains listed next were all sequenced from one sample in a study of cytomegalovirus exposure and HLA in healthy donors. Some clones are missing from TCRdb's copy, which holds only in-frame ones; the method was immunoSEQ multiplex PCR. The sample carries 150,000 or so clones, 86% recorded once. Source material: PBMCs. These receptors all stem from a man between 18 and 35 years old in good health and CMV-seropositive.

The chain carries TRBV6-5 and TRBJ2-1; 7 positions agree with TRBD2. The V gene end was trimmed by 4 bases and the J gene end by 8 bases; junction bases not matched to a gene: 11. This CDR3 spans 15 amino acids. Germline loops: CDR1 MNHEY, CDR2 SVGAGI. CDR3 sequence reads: CASSLGGRSTHEQFF. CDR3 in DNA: TGTGCCAGCAGTTTGGGCGGGAGAAGTACCCATGAGCAGTTCTTC.

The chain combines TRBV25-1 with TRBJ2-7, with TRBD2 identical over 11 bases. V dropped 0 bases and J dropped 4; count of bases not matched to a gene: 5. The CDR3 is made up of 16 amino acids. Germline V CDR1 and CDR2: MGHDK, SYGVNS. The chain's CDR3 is CASSEYVASGRYEQYF. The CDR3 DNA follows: TGTGCCAGCAGTGAATATGTGGCTAGCGGGAGGTACGAGCAGTACTTC.

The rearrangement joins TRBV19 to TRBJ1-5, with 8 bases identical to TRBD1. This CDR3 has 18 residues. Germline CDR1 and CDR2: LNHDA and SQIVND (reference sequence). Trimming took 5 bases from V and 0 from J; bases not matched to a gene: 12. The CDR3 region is CASSPGGQDLYSNQPQHF. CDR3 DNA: TGTGCCAGTAGTCCGGGGGGACAGGACCTTTATAGCAATCAGCCCCAGCATTTT.

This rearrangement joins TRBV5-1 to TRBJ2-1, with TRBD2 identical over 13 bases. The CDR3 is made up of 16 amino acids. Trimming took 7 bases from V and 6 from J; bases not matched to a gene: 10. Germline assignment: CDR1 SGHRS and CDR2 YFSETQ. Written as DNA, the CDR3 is TGCGCCAGCGACGACCGGGGACTAGCGGGGTCCAATGAGCAGTTCTTC. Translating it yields CASDDRGLAGSNEQFF.

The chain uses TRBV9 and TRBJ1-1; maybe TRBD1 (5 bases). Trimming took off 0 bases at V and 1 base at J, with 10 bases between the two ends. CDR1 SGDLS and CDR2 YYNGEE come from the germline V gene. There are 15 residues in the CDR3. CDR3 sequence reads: CASSVGPGKNTEAFF. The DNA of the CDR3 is TGTGCCAGCAGCGTAGGTCCAGGGAAGAACACTGAAGCTTTCTTT.

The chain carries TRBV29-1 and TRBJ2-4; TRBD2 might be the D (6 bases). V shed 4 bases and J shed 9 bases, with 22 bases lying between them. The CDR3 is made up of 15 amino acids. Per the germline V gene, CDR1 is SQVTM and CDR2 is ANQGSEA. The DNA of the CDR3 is TGCAGCGTTGGACTAGGTTTCACGGAGGGACGCATTCAGTACTTC. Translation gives CSVGLGFTEGRIQYF.

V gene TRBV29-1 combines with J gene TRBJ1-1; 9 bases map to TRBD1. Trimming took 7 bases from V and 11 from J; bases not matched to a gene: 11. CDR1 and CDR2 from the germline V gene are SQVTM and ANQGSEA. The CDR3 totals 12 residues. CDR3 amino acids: CSARTGDGVAFF. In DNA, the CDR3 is TGCAGCGCCCGGACAGGGGACGGGGTGGCTTTCTTT.

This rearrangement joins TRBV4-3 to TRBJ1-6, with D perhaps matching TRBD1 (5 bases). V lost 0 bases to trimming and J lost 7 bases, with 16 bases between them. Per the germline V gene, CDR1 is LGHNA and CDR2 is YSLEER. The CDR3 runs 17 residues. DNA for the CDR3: TGCGCCAGCAGCCAAGATCCCCAGGGTTTCTCGAATTCACCCCTCCACTTT. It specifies CASSQDPQGFSNSPLHF.

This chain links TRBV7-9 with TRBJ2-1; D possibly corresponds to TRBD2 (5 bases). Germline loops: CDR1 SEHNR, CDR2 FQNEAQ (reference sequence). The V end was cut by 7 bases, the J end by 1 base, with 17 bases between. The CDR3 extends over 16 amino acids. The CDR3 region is CASTLGLAVSYNEQFF. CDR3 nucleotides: TGTGCCAGCACCCTAGGCCTAGCAGTTTCCTACAATGAGCAGTTCTTC.

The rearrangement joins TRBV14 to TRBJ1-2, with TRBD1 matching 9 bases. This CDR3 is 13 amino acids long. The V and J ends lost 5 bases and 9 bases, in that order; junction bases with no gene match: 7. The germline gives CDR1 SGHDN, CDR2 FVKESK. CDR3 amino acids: CASSLDRGVSYTF. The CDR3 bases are TGTGCCAGCAGCTTGGACAGGGGCGTGAGCTACACCTTC.

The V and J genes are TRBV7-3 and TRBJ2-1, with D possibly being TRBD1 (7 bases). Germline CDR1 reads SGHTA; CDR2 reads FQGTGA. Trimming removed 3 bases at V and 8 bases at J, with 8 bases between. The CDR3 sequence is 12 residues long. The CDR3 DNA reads TGTGCCAGCAGCTTCAGGGGGGATGAGCAGTTCTTC. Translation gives CASSFRGDEQFF. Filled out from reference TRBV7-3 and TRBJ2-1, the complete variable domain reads GAGVSQTPSNKVTEKGKYVELRCDPISGHTALYWYRQSLGQGPEFLIYFQGTGAADDSGLPNDRFFAVRPEGSVSTLKIQRTERGDSAVYLCASSFRGDEQFFGPGTRLTVL.

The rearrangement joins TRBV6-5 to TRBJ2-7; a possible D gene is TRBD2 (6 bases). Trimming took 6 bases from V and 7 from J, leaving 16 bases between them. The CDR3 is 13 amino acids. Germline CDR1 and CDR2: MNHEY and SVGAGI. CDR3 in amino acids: CASSQGPAGEQYF. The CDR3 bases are TGTGCCAGCAGCCAAGGCCCTGCGGGGGAGCAGTACTTC.

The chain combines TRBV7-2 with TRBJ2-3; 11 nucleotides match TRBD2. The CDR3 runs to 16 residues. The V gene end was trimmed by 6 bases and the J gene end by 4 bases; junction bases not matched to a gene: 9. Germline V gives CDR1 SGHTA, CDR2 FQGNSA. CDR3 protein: CASRLRGTSGSDTQYF. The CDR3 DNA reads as TGTGCCAGCAGATTAAGAGGGACTAGCGGCTCAGATACGCAGTATTTT.

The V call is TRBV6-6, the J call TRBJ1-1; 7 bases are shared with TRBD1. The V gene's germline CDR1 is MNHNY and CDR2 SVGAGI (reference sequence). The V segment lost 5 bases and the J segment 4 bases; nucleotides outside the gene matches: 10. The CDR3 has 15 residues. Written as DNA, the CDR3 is TGTGCCAGCAGTCGACAGGGAGTTATGGGCACTGAAGCTTTCTTT. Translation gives CASSRQGVMGTEAFF.

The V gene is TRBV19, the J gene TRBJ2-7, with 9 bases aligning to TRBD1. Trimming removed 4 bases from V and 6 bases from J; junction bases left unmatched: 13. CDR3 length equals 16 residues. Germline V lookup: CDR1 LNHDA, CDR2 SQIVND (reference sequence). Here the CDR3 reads CASSNPSQTGGGEQYF. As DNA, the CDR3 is TGTGCCAGTAGTAACCCTTCCCAGACAGGGGGAGGCGAGCAGTACTTC. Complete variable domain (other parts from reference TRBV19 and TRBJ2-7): DGGITQSPKYLFRKEGQNVTLSCEQNLNHDAMYWYRQDPGQGLRLIYYSQIVNDFQKGDIAEGYSVSREKKESFPLTVTSAQKNPTAFYLCASSNPSQTGGGEQYFGPGTRLTVT.

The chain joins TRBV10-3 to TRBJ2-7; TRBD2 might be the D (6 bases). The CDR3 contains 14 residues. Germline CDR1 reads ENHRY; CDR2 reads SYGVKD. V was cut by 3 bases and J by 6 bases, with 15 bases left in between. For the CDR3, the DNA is TGTGCCATCAGTGAAAACGGGAGTGGGGGCGAGCAGTACTTC. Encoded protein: CAISENGSGGEQYF.

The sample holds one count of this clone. In DNA form, the CDR3 reads TGTGCCAGCAGCTTGGGGGACAGGGGGCTAATTTCCTACAATGAGCAGTTCTTC. Protein: CASSLGDRGLISYNEQFF. J is TRBJ2-1 and V is TRBV5-6, with 12 bases that match TRBD1. The length of the CDR3 is 18 residues. From germline, CDR1 is SGHDT and CDR2 YYEEEE. With V trimmed by 0 bases and J by 1 base, 5 bases remained unmatched.

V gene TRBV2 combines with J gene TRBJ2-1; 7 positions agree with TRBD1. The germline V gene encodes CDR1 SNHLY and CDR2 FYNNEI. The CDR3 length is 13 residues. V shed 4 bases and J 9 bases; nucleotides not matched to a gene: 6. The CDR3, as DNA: TGTGCCAGCAGTGCCGACAGGGCAGGTGAGCAGTTCTTC. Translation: CASSADRAGEQFF. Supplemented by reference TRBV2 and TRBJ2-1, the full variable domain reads EPEVTQTPSHQVTQMGQEVILRCVPISNHLYFYWYRQILGQKVEFLVSFYNNEISEKSEIFDDQFSVERPDGSNFTLKIRSTKLEDSAMYFCASSADRAGEQFFGPGTRLTVL.

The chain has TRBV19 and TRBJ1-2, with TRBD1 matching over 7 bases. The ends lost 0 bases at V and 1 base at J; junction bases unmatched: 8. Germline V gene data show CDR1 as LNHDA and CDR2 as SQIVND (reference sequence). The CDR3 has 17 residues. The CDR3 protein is CASSIDRRQGDNYGYTF. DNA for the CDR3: TGTGCCAGTAGTATAGATAGGCGGCAGGGGGATAACTATGGCTACACCTTC. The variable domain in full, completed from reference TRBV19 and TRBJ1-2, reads DGGITQSPKYLFRKEGQNVTLSCEQNLNHDAMYWYRQDPGQGLRLIYYSQIVNDFQKGDIAEGYSVSREKKESFPLTVTSAQKNPTAFYLCASSIDRRQGDNYGYTFGSGTRLTVV.

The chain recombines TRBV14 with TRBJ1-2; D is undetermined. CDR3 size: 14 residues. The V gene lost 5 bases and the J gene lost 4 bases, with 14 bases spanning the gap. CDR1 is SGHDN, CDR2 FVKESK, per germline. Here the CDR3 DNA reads TGTGCCAGCAGCAGATTAACAGTTTCCTATGGCTACACCTTC. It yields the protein CASSRLTVSYGYTF.

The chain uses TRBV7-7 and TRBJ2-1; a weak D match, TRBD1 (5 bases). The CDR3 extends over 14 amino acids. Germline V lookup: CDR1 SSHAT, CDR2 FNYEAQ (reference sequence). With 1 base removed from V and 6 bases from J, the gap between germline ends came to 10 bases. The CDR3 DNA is TGTGCCAGCAGCTTAGTCCAGGGAAGCAATGAGCAGTTCTTC. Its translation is CASSLVQGSNEQFF.

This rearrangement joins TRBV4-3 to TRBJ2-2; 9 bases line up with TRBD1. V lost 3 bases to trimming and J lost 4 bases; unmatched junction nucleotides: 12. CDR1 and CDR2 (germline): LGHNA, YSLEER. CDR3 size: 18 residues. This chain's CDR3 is CASSHITSGTGFTGELFF. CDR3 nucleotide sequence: TGCGCCAGCAGCCATATAACCTCCGGGACAGGGTTCACCGGGGAGCTGTTTTTT.

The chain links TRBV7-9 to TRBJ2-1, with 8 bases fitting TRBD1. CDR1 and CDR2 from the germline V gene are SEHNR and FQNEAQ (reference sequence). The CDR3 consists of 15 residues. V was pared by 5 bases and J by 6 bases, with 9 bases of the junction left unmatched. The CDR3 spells CASSRTGRNINEQFF. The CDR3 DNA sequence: TGTGCCAGCAGCCGGACAGGGCGGAATATCAATGAGCAGTTCTTC.

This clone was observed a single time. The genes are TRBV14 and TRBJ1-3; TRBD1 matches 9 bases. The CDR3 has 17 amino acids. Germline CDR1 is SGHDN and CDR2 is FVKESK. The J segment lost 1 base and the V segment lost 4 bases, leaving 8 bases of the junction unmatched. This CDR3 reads CASSPARDRGSGNTIYF. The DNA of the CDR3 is TGTGCCAGCAGCCCAGCCCGAGACAGGGGGTCTGGAAACACCATATATTTT.

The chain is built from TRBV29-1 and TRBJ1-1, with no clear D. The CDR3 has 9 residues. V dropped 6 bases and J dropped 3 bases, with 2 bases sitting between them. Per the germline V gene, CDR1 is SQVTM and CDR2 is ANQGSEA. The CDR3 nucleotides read TGCAGCGTCGACACTGAAGCTTTCTTT. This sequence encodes CSVDTEAFF.

The CDR3 nucleotides read TGTGCCAGCTCACAGGGGTATAGCTATGGCTACACCTTC. The encoded protein is CASSQGYSYGYTF. The V call is TRBV18, the J call TRBJ1-2; D is perhaps TRBD1 (5 bases). Per the germline V gene, CDR1 is KGHSH and CDR2 is LQKENI. V lost 4 bases and J lost 4, with 10 bases in between. The CDR3 sequence is 13 residues long.

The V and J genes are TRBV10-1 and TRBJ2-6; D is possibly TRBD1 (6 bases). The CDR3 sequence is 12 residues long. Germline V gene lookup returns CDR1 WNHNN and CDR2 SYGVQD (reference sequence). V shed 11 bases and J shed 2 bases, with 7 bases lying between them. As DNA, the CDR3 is TGCGCCGGGGGCGCTGGGGCCAACGTCCTGACTTTC. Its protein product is CAGGAGANVLTF.

In nucleotides, the CDR3 is TGTGCCAGCAGTGGACCTCTGACAGGTCTGAACTATGGCTACACCTTC. Translated: CASSGPLTGLNYGYTF. The chain is built from TRBV6-1 and TRBJ1-2, with a possible D match to TRBD1 (6 bases). The CDR3 consists of 16 residues. Trimming left V 4 bases short and J 2 bases short, with 17 bases between. CDR1 MNHNS and CDR2 SASEGT come from the germline V gene.